The 20 T cell receptor beta chains given below trace back to one sample, sequenced in a study of blood T cell repertoires in COVID-19. The assay was immunoSEQ multiplex PCR, and TCRdb's table has in-frame clones only and misses some. The sample lists under 400,000 clones, 80% to 90% occurring once. Input material: PBMCs or T cells enriched from blood (not recorded which). These receptors all stem from a middle-aged man in a cohort exposed to, infected with or recovered from COVID-19 (not recorded which).

This clone has only one observation. The chain joins TRBV20-1 to TRBJ1-1, with no clear D. Trimming stripped 3 bases from V and 8 bases from J, with 10 bases between. This CDR3 spans 11 amino acids. Germline V lookup: CDR1 DFQATT, CDR2 SNEGSKA (reference sequence). In DNA form, the CDR3 reads TGCAGTGCTAGCACGGGAGGGGAAGCTTTCTTT. It codes for CSASTGGEAFF.

This sequence joins TRBV7-2 and TRBJ1-6; D ambiguous. The CDR3 loop spans 15 amino acids. Trimming cost V 1 base and J 7 bases, with 11 bases left between them. Germline V gene sequence: CDR1 SGHTA, CDR2 FQGNSA. The CDR3 DNA follows: TGTGCCAGCAGCTTAGGCGGGTCAGCCAATTCACCCCTCCACTTT. It specifies CASSLGGSANSPLHF.

The chain links TRBV5-6 to TRBJ2-7, with TRBD2 identical over 14 bases. Germline CDR1 reads SGHDT; CDR2 reads YYEEEE. With 3 bases clipped from V and 2 bases from J, the junction kept 7 bases outside the gene matches. CDR3 length: 17 amino acids. This chain's CDR3 is CASSYRTSGRTPYEQYF. The CDR3 region has the DNA TGTGCCAGCAGCTACCGGACTAGCGGGAGGACACCCTACGAGCAGTACTTC.

This sequence joins TRBV28 and TRBJ1-6, with 7 bases identical to TRBD1. Losses at the gene ends were 6 bases for V and 7 bases for J; bases not matched to a gene: 9. The CDR3 runs to 15 residues. The germline V gene encodes CDR1 MDHEN and CDR2 SYDVKM. The CDR3 DNA is TGTGCCAGCAGGTCGACAGGGTCGGGGAATTCACCCCTCCACTTT. Translating gives CASRSTGSGNSPLHF.

The chain links TRBV4-1 to TRBJ2-5; D is ambiguous. Germline V gene data show CDR1 as MGHRA and CDR2 as YSYEKL. CDR3 length: 14 residues. Trimming removed 0 bases from V and 4 bases from J, with 9 bases in between. CDR3 in DNA: TGCGCCAGCAGCCAAGATCCGGTGAGAGAGACCCAGTACTTC. Its translation: CASSQDPVRETQYF.

The chain carries TRBV14 and TRBJ1-2, with TRBD1 as a possible D gene (5 bases). In germline, CDR1 is SGHDN, CDR2 FVKESK. V lost 2 bases and J lost 0, with 10 bases in between. CDR3 length equals 15 residues. The CDR3 DNA reads as TGTGCCAGCAGCCAACGACAAGGGGCTAACTATGGCTACACCTTC. This encodes CASSQRQGANYGYTF. Full variable domain (rest looked up from reference TRBV14 and TRBJ1-2): EAGVTQFPSHSVIEKGQTVTLRCDPISGHDNLYWYRRVMGKEIKFLLHFVKESKQDESGMPNNRFLAERTGGTYSTLKVQPAELEDSGVYFCASSQRQGANYGYTFGSGTRLTVV.

The gene calls are TRBV11-2 and TRBJ2-7; D unresolved. The CDR3 is made up of 12 amino acids. The V end lost 1 base, the J end lost 4 bases, and 5 bases lay between the germline ends. Germline V CDR1 and CDR2: SGHAT, FQNNGV. This chain's CDR3 is CASSLVRYEQYF. The CDR3 DNA follows: TGTGCCAGCAGCTTAGTCAGGTACGAGCAGTACTTC. The whole variable domain, filled in from reference TRBV11-2 and TRBJ2-7, reads EAGVAQSPRYKIIEKRQSVAFWCNPISGHATLYWYQQILGQGPKLLIQFQNNGVVDDSQLPKDRFSAERLKGVDSTLKIQPAKLEDSAVYLCASSLVRYEQYFGPGTRLTVT.

In its sample, this clone was seen a few times. The rearrangement links TRBV19 to TRBJ1-5; 8 nucleotides line up with TRBD1. V shed 4 bases and J 7 bases; nucleotides not matched to a gene: 6. Germline-derived CDR1 and CDR2 are LNHDA and SQIVND (reference sequence). The CDR3 runs to 14 residues. CDR3 sequence (DNA): TGTGCCAGTAGTAAAGACAGGGGACGACAGCCCCAGCATTTT. Its protein product is CASSKDRGRQPQHF. The variable domain in full, completed from reference TRBV19 and TRBJ1-5, reads DGGITQSPKYLFRKEGQNVTLSCEQNLNHDAMYWYRQDPGQGLRLIYYSQIVNDFQKGDIAEGYSVSREKKESFPLTVTSAQKNPTAFYLCASSKDRGRQPQHFGDGTRLSIL.

This chain joins TRBV13 and TRBJ2-3, with TRBD2 matching over 7 bases. J lost 0 bases, V lost 1 base, and 10 bases had no gene match. This CDR3 is 18 amino acids long. The germline CDR1 and CDR2 sequences are PRHDT and FYEKMQ (reference sequence). For the CDR3, the DNA is TGTGCCAGCAGCTTAGTAACGGGAGGAGACTCTAGCACAGATACGCAGTATTTT. As protein: CASSLVTGGDSSTDTQYF.

This clone was recorded only once. This chain links TRBV7-2 with TRBJ1-5; no clear D gene. The CDR3 sequence is 15 residues long. V was cut by 1 base and J by 5 bases, with 12 bases left in between. Looked up from germline, CDR1 is SGHTA and CDR2 is FQGNSA. This chain's CDR3 is CASSLVVGSDQPQHF. The CDR3 coding sequence is TGTGCCAGCAGCTTAGTAGTTGGCAGCGATCAGCCCCAGCATTTT.

V usage is TRBV27 and J usage is TRBJ2-7; D possibly corresponds to TRBD2 (5 bases). The CDR3 extends over 21 amino acids. Trimming shortened V by 3 bases and J by 2 bases, and 32 bases separated the two germline ends. CDR1 and CDR2 from the germline V gene are MNHEY and SMNVEV (reference sequence). The CDR3 loop reads CASSLPVTGPEGLRVPYEQYF. For the CDR3, the DNA is TGTGCCAGCAGTTTGCCCGTAACCGGGCCGGAAGGCCTGAGGGTGCCCTACGAGCAGTACTTC.

The chain employs TRBV2 and TRBJ1-5, with TRBD1 identical over 7 bases. Germline V gene lookup returns CDR1 SNHLY and CDR2 FYNNEI. V trimming: 6 bases; J trimming: 6 bases; junction bases outside the gene matches: 8. This CDR3 spans 14 amino acids. CDR3 residues: CASRLTGAGQPQHF. CDR3 sequence (DNA): TGTGCCAGCAGACTCACAGGGGCGGGTCAGCCCCAGCATTTT.

The chain uses TRBV27 and TRBJ1-5, with D tentatively TRBD1 (5 bases). This CDR3 has 15 residues. Germline V lookup: CDR1 MNHEY, CDR2 SMNVEV (reference sequence). Between the trimmed V and J ends, which lost 0 bases and 1 base, there was a span of 7 bases. CDR3 in amino acids: CASSLSAGSNQPQHF. The CDR3 nucleotides read TGTGCCAGCAGTTTATCTGCAGGGAGCAATCAGCCCCAGCATTTT.

V gene TRBV2 combines with J gene TRBJ2-5; 7 bases are shared with TRBD2. The V and J ends lost 5 bases and 1 base, in that order; junction bases with no gene match: 4. Germline assignment: CDR1 SNHLY and CDR2 FYNNEI. The length of the CDR3 is 14 residues. The CDR3 protein is CASSPTSPQETQYF. CDR3 bases: TGTGCCAGCAGTCCGACTAGCCCCCAAGAGACCCAGTACTTC.

This chain joins TRBV30 and TRBJ2-1, with 9 bases lining up with TRBD2. The CDR3 totals 15 residues. Germline CDR1 is GTSNPN and CDR2 is SVGIG (reference sequence). Trimming at V came to 1 base and at J to 1 base, leaving 2 bases not matched to a gene. This chain's CDR3 is CAWSALAGSYNEQFF. The CDR3 DNA follows: TGTGCCTGGAGTGCCCTAGCGGGGTCCTACAATGAGCAGTTCTTC.

J is TRBJ2-2 and V is TRBV19, with 8 bases fitting TRBD1. Germline CDR1 reads LNHDA; CDR2 reads SQIVND (reference sequence). After removal of 7 bases from V and 1 base from J, the junction contained 2 bases not matched to a gene. The CDR3 loop spans 14 amino acids. The CDR3 region has the DNA TGTGCCAGTATTGGGACAGGGAACACCGGGGAGCTGTTTTTT. This translates into CASIGTGNTGELFF.

The CDR3, as DNA: TGTGCCAGCAGCCTCTTCGTGGGACTGAGCACAGATACGCAGTATTTT. It is translated as CASSLFVGLSTDTQYF. The rearrangement links TRBV7-8 to TRBJ2-3, with D maybe TRBD2 (6 bases). CDR3 length: 16 residues. Germline assignment: CDR1 SGHVS and CDR2 FQNEAQ. Between the trimmed V and J ends, which lost 5 bases and 0 bases, there was a span of 15 bases. The full variable domain, its missing parts supplied by reference TRBV7-8 and TRBJ2-3, is GAGVSQSPRYKVAKRGQDVALRCDPISGHVSLFWYQQALGQGPEFLTYFQNEAQLDKSGLPSDRFFAERPEGSVSTLKIQRTQQEDSAVYLCASSLFVGLSTDTQYFGPGTRLTVL.

The chain is built from TRBV5-1 and TRBJ2-6; D unclear. The germline CDR1 and CDR2 sequences are SGHRS and YFSETQ. The V gene lost 3 bases and the J gene lost 4 bases, with 14 bases spanning the gap. The length of the CDR3 is 16 residues. The CDR3 DNA follows: TGCGCCAGCAGCTCCGATCGGGTTTCAGGGGCCAACGTCCTGACTTTC. It is translated as CASSSDRVSGANVLTF.

This chain connects TRBV11-3 to TRBJ2-1, with 7 bases fitting TRBD2. Germline assignment: CDR1 SGHNT and CDR2 YENEEA. The CDR3 consists of 16 residues. Trimming at V came to 5 bases and at J to 8 bases, leaving 15 bases not matched to a gene. CDR3 DNA: TGTGCCAGCAGCCTAAGACTAGCTGGAAAAGGAGATGAGCAGTTCTTC. Protein product: CASSLRLAGKGDEQFF.

This chain uses TRBV24-1 with TRBJ2-7; 9 bases match TRBD1. The CDR3 runs to 16 residues. In germline, CDR1 is KGHDR, CDR2 SFDVKD. V lost 3 bases and J lost 0; bases outside the gene matches: 5. CDR3: CATSDSGTGSSYEQYF. For the CDR3, the DNA is TGTGCCACCAGTGATAGCGGGACAGGGAGCTCCTACGAGCAGTACTTC.